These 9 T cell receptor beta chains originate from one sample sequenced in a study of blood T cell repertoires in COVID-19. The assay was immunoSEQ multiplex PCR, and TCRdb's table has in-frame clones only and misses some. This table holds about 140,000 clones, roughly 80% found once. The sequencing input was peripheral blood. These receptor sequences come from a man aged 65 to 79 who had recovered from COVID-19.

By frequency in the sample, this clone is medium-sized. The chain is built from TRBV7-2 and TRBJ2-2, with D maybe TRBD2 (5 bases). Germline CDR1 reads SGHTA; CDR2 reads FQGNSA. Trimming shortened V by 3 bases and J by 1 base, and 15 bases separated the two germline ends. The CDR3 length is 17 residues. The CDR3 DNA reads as TGTGCCAGCAGCTTCCCTCGAACGGGGAGGAACACCGGGGAGCTGTTTTTT. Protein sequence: CASSFPRTGRNTGELFF.

The CDR3: CASLAGGETQYF. The CDR3 DNA reads as TGTGCCAGCCTAGCGGGAGGTGAGACCCAGTACTTC. The chain uses TRBV3-1 (or the pseudogene TRBV3-2) and TRBJ2-5, with 11 bases aligning to TRBD2. The CDR3 is made up of 12 amino acids. J lost 5 bases, V lost 8 bases, and 1 base had no gene match. Germline CDR1 reads LGHDT; CDR2 reads YNNKEL (reference sequence).

DNA for the CDR3: TGTGCCAGCAGTAACAGGGGAGACACTGAAGCTTTCTTT. It is translated as CASSNRGDTEAFF. J is TRBJ1-1 and V is TRBV2; 7 bases line up with TRBD1. In germline, CDR1 is SNHLY, CDR2 FYNNEI. J lost 3 bases, V lost 5 bases, and 3 bases had no gene match. The CDR3 consists of 13 residues.

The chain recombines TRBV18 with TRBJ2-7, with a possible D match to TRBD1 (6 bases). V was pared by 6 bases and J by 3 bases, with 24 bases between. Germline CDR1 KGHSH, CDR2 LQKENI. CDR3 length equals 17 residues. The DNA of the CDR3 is TGTGCCAGCTCGCCCTACTATGAGGACAGCCCAATCTACGAGCAGTACTTC. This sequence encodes CASSPYYEDSPIYEQYF.

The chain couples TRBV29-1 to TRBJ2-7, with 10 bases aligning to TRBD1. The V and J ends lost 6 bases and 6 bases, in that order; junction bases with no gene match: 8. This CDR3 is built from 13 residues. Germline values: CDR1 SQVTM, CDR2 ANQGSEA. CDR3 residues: CSVETGTGVEQYF. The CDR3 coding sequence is TGCAGCGTCGAAACCGGGACAGGGGTCGAGCAGTACTTC.

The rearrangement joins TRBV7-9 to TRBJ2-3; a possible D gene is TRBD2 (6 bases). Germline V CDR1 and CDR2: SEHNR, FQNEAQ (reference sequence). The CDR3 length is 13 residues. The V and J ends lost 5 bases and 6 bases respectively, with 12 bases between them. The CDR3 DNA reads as TGTGCCAGCAGCCAACTAGCAGCCGATACGCAGTATTTT. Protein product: CASSQLAADTQYF.

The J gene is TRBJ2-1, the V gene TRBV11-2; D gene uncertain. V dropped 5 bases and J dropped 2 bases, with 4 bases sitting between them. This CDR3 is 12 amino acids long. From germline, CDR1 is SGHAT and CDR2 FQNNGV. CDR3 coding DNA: TGTGCCAGCAGCAACACCTACAATGAGCAGTTCTTC. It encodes CASSNTYNEQFF.

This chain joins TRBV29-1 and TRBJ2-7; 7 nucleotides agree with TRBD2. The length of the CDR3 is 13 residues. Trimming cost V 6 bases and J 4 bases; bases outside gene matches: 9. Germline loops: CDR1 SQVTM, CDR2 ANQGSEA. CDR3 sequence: CSVRIREGYEQYF. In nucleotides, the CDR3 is TGCAGCGTCCGAATAAGGGAGGGGTACGAGCAGTACTTC.

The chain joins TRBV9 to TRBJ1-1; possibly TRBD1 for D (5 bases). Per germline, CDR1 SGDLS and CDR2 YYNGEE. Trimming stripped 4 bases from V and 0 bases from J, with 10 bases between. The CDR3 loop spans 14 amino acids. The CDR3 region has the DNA TGTGCCAGCAGCCCAGACAGCATGAACACTGAAGCTTTCTTT. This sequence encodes CASSPDSMNTEAFF.